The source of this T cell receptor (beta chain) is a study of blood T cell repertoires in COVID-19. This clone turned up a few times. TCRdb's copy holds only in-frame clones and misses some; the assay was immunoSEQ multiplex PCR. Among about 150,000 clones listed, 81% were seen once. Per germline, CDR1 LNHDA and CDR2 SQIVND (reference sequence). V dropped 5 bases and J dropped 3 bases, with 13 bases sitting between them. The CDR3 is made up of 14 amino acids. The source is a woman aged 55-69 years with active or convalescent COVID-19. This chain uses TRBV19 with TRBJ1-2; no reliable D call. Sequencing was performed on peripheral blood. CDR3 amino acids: CASSRGQRDYGYTF. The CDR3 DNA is TGTGCCAGTAGTCGAGGCCAGCGTGACTATGGCTACACCTTC.